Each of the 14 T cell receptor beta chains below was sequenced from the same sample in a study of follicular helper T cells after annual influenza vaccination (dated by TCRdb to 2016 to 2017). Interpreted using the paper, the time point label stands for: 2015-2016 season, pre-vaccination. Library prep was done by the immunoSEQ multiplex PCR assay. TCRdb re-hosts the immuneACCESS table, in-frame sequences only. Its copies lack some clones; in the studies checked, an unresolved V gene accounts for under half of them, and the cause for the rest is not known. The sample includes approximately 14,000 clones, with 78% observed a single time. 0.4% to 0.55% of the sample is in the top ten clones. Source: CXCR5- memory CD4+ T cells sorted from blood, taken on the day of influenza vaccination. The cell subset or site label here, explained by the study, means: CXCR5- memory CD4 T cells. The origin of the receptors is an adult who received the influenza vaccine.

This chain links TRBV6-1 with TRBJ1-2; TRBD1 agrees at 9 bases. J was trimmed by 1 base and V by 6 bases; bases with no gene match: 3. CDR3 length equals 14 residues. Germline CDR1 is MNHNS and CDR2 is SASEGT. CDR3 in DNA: TGTGCCAGCAGGGGACAGGGCATTAACTATGGCTACACCTTC. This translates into CASRGQGINYGYTF.

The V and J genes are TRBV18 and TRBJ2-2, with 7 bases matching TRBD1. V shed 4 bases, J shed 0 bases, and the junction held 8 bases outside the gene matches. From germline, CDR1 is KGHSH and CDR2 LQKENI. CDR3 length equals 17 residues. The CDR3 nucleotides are TGTGCCAGCTCACTAACAGGGGCACAAACGAACACCGGGGAGCTGTTTTTT. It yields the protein CASSLTGAQTNTGELFF.

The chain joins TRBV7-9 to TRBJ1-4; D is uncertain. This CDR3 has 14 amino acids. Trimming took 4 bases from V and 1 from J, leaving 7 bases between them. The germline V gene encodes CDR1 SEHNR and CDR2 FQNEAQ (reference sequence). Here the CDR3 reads CASSSQRTNEKLFF. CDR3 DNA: TGTGCCAGCAGCTCCCAGAGAACTAATGAAAAACTGTTTTTT.

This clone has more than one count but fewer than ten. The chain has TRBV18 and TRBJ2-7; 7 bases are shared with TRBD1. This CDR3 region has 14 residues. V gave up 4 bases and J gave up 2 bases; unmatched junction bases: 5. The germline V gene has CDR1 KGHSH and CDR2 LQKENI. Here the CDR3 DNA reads TGTGCCAGCTCACGGCAGGGGGACACCTACGAGCAGTACTTC. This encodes CASSRQGDTYEQYF.

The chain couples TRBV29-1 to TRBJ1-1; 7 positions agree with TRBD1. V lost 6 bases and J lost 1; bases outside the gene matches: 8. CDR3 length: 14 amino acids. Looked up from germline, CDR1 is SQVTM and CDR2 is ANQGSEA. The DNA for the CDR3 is TGCAGCGTGCGGGCTGGGACAGCGAACACTGAAGCTTTCTTT. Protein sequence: CSVRAGTANTEAFF.

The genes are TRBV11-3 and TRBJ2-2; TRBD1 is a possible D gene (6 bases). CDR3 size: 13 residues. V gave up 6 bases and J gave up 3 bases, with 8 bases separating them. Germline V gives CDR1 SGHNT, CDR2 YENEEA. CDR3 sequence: CASSTGYTGELFF. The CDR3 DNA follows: TGTGCCAGCAGTACAGGGTACACCGGGGAGCTGTTTTTT.

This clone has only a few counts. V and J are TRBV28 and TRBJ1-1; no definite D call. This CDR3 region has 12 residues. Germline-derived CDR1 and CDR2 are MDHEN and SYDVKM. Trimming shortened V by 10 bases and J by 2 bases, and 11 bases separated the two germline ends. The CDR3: CANKKSNTEAFF. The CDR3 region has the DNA TGTGCCAACAAAAAGAGTAACACTGAAGCTTTCTTT.

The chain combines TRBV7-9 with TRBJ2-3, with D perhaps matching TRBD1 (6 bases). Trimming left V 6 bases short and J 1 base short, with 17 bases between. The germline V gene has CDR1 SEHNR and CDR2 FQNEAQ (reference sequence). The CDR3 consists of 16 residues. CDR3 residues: CASRLRPTGRTDTQYF. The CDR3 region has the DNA TGTGCCAGCAGGTTGCGACCCACAGGGCGCACAGATACGCAGTATTTT.

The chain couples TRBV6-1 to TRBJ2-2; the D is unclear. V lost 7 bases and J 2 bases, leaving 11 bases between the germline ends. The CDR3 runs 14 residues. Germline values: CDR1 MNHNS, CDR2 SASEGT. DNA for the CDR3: TGTGCCAGCAAGCTAACACCCAACACCGGGGAGCTGTTTTTT. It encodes CASKLTPNTGELFF.

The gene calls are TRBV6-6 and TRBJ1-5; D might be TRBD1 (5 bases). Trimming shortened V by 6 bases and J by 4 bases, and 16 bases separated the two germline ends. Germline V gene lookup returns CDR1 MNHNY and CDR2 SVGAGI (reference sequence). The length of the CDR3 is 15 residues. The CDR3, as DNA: TGTGCCAGCAGGGAAGAGGGGTTAAGGAATCAGCCCCAGCATTTT. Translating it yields CASREEGLRNQPQHF.

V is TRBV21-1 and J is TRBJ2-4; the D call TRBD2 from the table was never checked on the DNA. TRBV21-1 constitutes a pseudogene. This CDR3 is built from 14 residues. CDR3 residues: CASSLPGAKNIQYF. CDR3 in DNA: TGTGCCAGCAGCCTTCCGGGAGCCAAAAACATTCAGTACTTC.

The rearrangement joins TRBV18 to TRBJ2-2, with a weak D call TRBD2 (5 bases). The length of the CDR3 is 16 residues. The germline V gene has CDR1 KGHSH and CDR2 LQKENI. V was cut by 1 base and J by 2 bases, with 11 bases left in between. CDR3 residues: CASSPRRTPNTGELFF. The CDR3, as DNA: TGTGCCAGCTCACCACGTCGGACTCCAAACACCGGGGAGCTGTTTTTT.

The CDR3 DNA reads TGTGCCAGCAGTGGAACAGGGCACTATGGCTACACCTTC. Its protein is CASSGTGHYGYTF. V is TRBV6-1 and J is TRBJ1-2, with D possibly TRBD1 on 6 matching bases. The germline gives CDR1 MNHNS, CDR2 SASEGT. This CDR3 is built from 13 residues. V lost 4 bases and J lost 3, with 9 bases in between.

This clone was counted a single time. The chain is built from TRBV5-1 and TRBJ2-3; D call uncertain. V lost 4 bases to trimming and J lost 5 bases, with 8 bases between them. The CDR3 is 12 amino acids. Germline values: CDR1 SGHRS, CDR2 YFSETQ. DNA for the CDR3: TGCGCCAGCAGCCTTGAGTTAGATACGCAGTATTTT. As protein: CASSLELDTQYF.